This T cell receptor beta chain is from a study of T cells expressing NK-cell markers. Study overall: Sorted CD3+CD56+NKG2C+, CD3+CD56+NKG2C- and CD3+CD56-NKG2C+ T-cell subsets were beta-chain profiled. Eight donors were sequenced, seven testing HCMV-seropositive and one testing seronegative. General observations from the study: Also leading the CD3+CD56-NKG2C+ fraction in a few donors were these clonotypes. Five or six donors showed dominant NKG2C+ clonotypes comprising roughly 1.0-7.0% of their CD8+ T cells.

Concerning this clonotype itself: Its antigen remains unidentified.

TCRdb re-analyzed the 5' RACE reads; it lists each CDR3 protein once, without DNA. Its table records hundreds of thousands of distinct CDR3 sequences. This CDR3 has 20 residues. The V gene's germline CDR1 is LGHDT and CDR2 YNNKEL (reference sequence). This chain connects TRBV3-1 to TRBJ2-2; no DNA is available, so the TRBD2 call from TCRdb remains unchecked. Sequenced material: blood T cells: a sorted CD56 or NKG2C T cell subset, CD4+ or CD8+ T cells, or bulk PBMC T cells (not recorded which). The sequence was obtained from a man aged 18-30 years in good health. CDR3 residues: CASSYRTSGLYTTNTGELFF.